The next 23 T cell receptor beta chains were all read from a single sample in a study of CD8+ T cells in alopecia areata. Sequencing used cDNA as its template, made by extracting RNA and reverse transcribing it. Sequenced by immunoSEQ multiplex PCR; TCRdb stores in-frame clones only, minus some. The data hold about 190,000 clones, with about 60% observed a single time. Specimen: CD4+ T cells sorted from blood, collected at week 0. These receptors originate from a human donor with alopecia areata.

The rearrangement uses TRBV5-6 and TRBJ2-7; tentative D call: TRBD1 (5 bases). This CDR3 is built from 15 residues. Germline-derived CDR1 and CDR2 are SGHDT and YYEEEE. V gave up 5 bases and J gave up 2 bases, with 17 bases separating them. CDR3 protein: CASSRRVPSPYEQYF. CDR3 DNA sequence: TGTGCCAGCAGTCGCAGGGTCCCCTCCCCCTACGAGCAGTACTTC.

The chain carries TRBV4-1 and TRBJ1-3; D call uncertain. Germline V gene sequence: CDR1 MGHRA, CDR2 YSYEKL. The CDR3 has 15 residues. Trimming stripped 2 bases from V and 4 bases from J, with 12 bases between. CDR3 amino acids: CASSQSMTRGNTIYF. The CDR3 bases are TGCGCCAGCAGCCAATCTATGACTAGGGGAAACACCATATATTTT.

The V and J genes are TRBV29-1 and TRBJ2-7, with TRBD1 matching 10 bases. Germline-derived CDR1 and CDR2 are SQVTM and ANQGSEA. The length of the CDR3 is 13 residues. V dropped 6 bases and J dropped 3; count of bases not matched to a gene: 5. The CDR3 sequence: CSVAGQGLYEQYF. DNA of the CDR3: TGCAGCGTCGCGGGACAGGGGCTCTACGAGCAGTACTTC.

A few counts support this clone. Other nucleotide sequences in the sample specify the same CDR3. This sequence joins TRBV5-1 and TRBJ1-1; tentative D call: TRBD1 (6 bases). V shed 5 bases and J shed 2 bases, with 10 bases lying between them. CDR3 size: 13 residues. In germline, CDR1 is SGHRS, CDR2 YFSETQ. The CDR3 is CASSLQGNTEAFF. Here the CDR3 DNA reads TGCGCCAGCAGTCTACAGGGAAACACTGAAGCTTTCTTT.

This chain links TRBV7-2 with TRBJ2-4; D not resolved. V was clipped by 3 bases and J by 0 bases, with 6 bases between them. Germline V gene lookup returns CDR1 SGHTA and CDR2 FQGNSA. This CDR3 is built from 14 residues. The CDR3 is CASSFLLAKNIQYF. In DNA, the CDR3 is TGTGCCAGCAGCTTTCTCCTAGCCAAAAACATTCAGTACTTC.

This clone was recorded at least ten times. The chain links TRBV7-9 to TRBJ2-5; perhaps TRBD1 as D (5 bases). The V gene's germline CDR1 is SEHNR and CDR2 FQNEAQ (reference sequence). The germline V and J ends were trimmed by 2 bases and 4 bases, with 23 bases remaining between them. This CDR3 has 18 residues. The CDR3 sequence: CASSLRSGYGGLRETQYF. CDR3 DNA: TGTGCCAGCAGCTTACGTTCAGGGTACGGCGGATTGAGAGAGACCCAGTACTTC.

V and J are TRBV6-1 and TRBJ1-1, with D unclear. Per germline, CDR1 MNHNS and CDR2 SASEGT. The CDR3 runs to 15 residues. Trimming removed 5 bases from V and 4 bases from J, with 17 bases in between. CDR3 protein: CASSLSNSFGTEAFF. The CDR3 nucleotides are TGTGCCAGCAGTCTATCAAATTCTTTCGGCACTGAAGCTTTCTTT.

The V gene is TRBV20-1, the J gene TRBJ1-1; D gene unclear. Germline V gene sequence: CDR1 DFQATT, CDR2 SNEGSKA (reference sequence). Trimming removed 6 bases at V and 10 bases at J, with 15 bases between. The length of the CDR3 is 11 residues. Here the CDR3 DNA reads TGCAGTGCCTACATCCGTCTAAGAGCTTTCTTT. Amino acid sequence: CSAYIRLRAFF.

The chain uses TRBV2 and TRBJ1-5; 7 bases align to TRBD1. The V gene end was trimmed by 6 bases and the J gene end by 3 bases; junction bases not matched to a gene: 8. The germline gives CDR1 SNHLY, CDR2 FYNNEI. The CDR3 has 15 residues. The CDR3 is CASSQDRAHNQPQHF. The DNA of the CDR3 is TGTGCCAGCAGCCAAGACAGGGCACACAATCAGCCCCAGCATTTT.

J is TRBJ1-1 and V is TRBV7-9, with TRBD1 matching 10 bases. CDR3 size: 12 residues. Germline CDR1 is SEHNR and CDR2 is FQNEAQ (reference sequence). The ends lost 5 bases at V and 11 bases at J; junction bases unmatched: 5. The CDR3 protein is CASSPPGQGAFF. CDR3 in DNA: TGTGCCAGCAGCCCGCCGGGACAGGGGGCTTTCTTT.

V and J are TRBV29-1 and TRBJ1-2; D is undetermined. The CDR3 spans 14 residues. V lost 4 bases and J 0 bases, leaving 12 bases between the germline ends. The germline V gene has CDR1 SQVTM and CDR2 ANQGSEA. CDR3 coding DNA: TGCAGCGTTGGACCCCTGCTGGCTAACTATGGCTACACCTTC. Protein: CSVGPLLANYGYTF.

On this clone: Its ends do not fully match the called genes, so a read error is possible. J is TRBJ1-2 and V is TRBV7-2; 10 nucleotides agree with TRBD1. This CDR3 has 15 amino acids. The germline V gene encodes CDR1 SGHTA and CDR2 FQGNSA. The CDR3 sequence: CASSLRQGANYDYTF. The CDR3 coding sequence is TGTGCCAGCAGCCTGAGACAGGGGGCTAACTATGACTACACCTTC.

V usage is TRBV2 and J usage is TRBJ1-2, with D possibly being TRBD1 (5 bases). The CDR3 length is 14 residues. Trimming cost V 5 bases and J 8 bases, with 18 bases left between them. The germline gives CDR1 SNHLY, CDR2 FYNNEI. CDR3: CASSSPRGPRGYTF. Written as DNA, the CDR3 is TGTGCCAGCAGTTCCCCAAGGGGCCCAAGGGGCTACACCTTC.

The chain's CDR3 is CASSSDRTYSNQPQHF. The CDR3, as DNA: TGTGCCAGCAGTTCAGATAGGACCTATAGCAATCAGCCCCAGCATTTT. The rearrangement joins TRBV27 to TRBJ1-5; D remains ambiguous. Per germline, CDR1 MNHEY and CDR2 SMNVEV (reference sequence). The CDR3 extends over 16 amino acids. V lost 4 bases and J 0 bases, leaving 13 bases between the germline ends.

This clone was detected once. J is TRBJ1-2 and V is TRBV27, with 7 bases identical to TRBD1. V dropped 4 bases and J dropped 8; count of bases not matched to a gene: 10. The CDR3 extends over 14 amino acids. The germline V gene encodes CDR1 MNHEY and CDR2 SMNVEV (reference sequence). The CDR3 protein is CASSSDRARWGYTF. For the CDR3, the DNA is TGTGCCAGCAGTTCTGACAGGGCCCGGTGGGGCTACACCTTC.

This clone was recorded a few times. This chain uses TRBV11-2 with TRBJ1-1; 11 bases match TRBD1. V dropped 3 bases and J dropped 5; count of bases not matched to a gene: 8. This CDR3 has 16 amino acids. Germline-derived CDR1 and CDR2 are SGHAT and FQNNGV. The CDR3 region is CASSLGTGGRGTEAFF. The CDR3 DNA is TGTGCCAGCAGCTTGGGGACAGGGGGGAGAGGAACTGAAGCTTTCTTT.

DNA for the CDR3: TGCAGCGTAGGAAGACAGGGCCACTCCTACGAGCAGTACTTC. Its protein product is CSVGRQGHSYEQYF. This chain uses TRBV29-1 with TRBJ2-7, with TRBD1 identical over 7 bases. CDR1 is SQVTM, CDR2 ANQGSEA, per germline. The CDR3 runs 14 residues. With 6 bases clipped from V and 0 bases from J, the junction kept 8 bases outside the gene matches.

The genes are TRBV7-6 and TRBJ2-5; D may match TRBD1 or TRBD2 (5 bases each). Trimming took off 6 bases at V and 2 bases at J, with 13 bases between the two ends. The CDR3 has 14 residues. Germline assignment: CDR1 SGHVS and CDR2 FNYEAQ. CDR3 in DNA: TGTGCCAGCAGAACTCCGGGACGGCAAGAGACCCAGTACTTC. Encoded protein: CASRTPGRQETQYF.

The chain couples TRBV6-1 to TRBJ2-2; D call uncertain. This CDR3 comprises 14 residues. Germline CDR1 is MNHNS and CDR2 is SASEGT. V lost 7 bases and J 1 base, leaving 10 bases between the germline ends. The CDR3 region is CASIRSLNTGELFF. CDR3 DNA sequence: TGTGCCAGCATAAGAAGTTTGAACACCGGGGAGCTGTTTTTT.

V usage is TRBV7-9 and J usage is TRBJ2-7, with 11 bases matching TRBD1. The germline V gene has CDR1 SEHNR and CDR2 FQNEAQ (reference sequence). Trimming took 5 bases from V and 6 from J; bases not matched to a gene: 3. CDR3 size: 13 residues. CDR3 coding DNA: TGTGCCAGCAGCATGGGACAGGGGGTCGAGCAGTACTTC. This gives the protein CASSMGQGVEQYF.

This clone came up a few times. This chain links TRBV7-8 with TRBJ1-5; the D is unclear. This CDR3 region has 14 residues. V lost 2 bases and J 4 bases, leaving 9 bases between the germline ends. CDR1 and CDR2 from the germline V gene are SGHVS and FQNEAQ. The CDR3 bases are TGTGCCAGCAGCTTAAGGGAAGGGAATCAGCCCCAGCATTTT. The encoded protein is CASSLREGNQPQHF.

This clone is judged medium-sized. The chain carries TRBV7-2 and TRBJ2-7, with TRBD1 as a possible D gene (6 bases). V lost 5 bases, J lost 7 bases, and 18 bases lay in between. The CDR3 is made up of 14 amino acids. Germline values: CDR1 SGHTA, CDR2 FQGNSA. Here the CDR3 reads CASSQLYRVGEQYF. In DNA form, the CDR3 reads TGTGCCAGCAGCCAACTTTACAGGGTGGGGGAGCAGTACTTC.

The chain is built from TRBV6-5 and TRBJ2-3, with 7 positions matching TRBD1. This CDR3 spans 15 amino acids. Trimming removed 2 bases from V and 2 bases from J; junction bases left unmatched: 4. Germline CDR1 and CDR2: MNHEY and SVGAGI. The CDR3 nucleotides read TGTGCCAGCAGTTACGAGGGACAGATCACAGATACGCAGTATTTT. It specifies CASSYEGQITDTQYF.